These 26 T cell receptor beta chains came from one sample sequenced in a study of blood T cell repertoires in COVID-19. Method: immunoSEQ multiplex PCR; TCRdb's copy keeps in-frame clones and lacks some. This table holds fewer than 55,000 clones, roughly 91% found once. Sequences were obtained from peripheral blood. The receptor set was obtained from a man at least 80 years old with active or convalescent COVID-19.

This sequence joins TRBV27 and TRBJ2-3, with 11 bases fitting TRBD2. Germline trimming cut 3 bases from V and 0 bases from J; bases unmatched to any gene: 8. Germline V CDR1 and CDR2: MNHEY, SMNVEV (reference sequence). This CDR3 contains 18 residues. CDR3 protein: CASSFPGTSGSSTDTQYF. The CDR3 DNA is TGTGCCAGCAGTTTTCCCGGGACTAGCGGATCTAGCACAGATACGCAGTATTTT.

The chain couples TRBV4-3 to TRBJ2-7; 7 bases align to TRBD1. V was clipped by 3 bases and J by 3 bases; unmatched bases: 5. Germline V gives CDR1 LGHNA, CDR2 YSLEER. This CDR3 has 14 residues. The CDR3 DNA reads TGCGCCAGCAGCCAGATGACAGGGATCTACGAGCAGTACTTC. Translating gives CASSQMTGIYEQYF.

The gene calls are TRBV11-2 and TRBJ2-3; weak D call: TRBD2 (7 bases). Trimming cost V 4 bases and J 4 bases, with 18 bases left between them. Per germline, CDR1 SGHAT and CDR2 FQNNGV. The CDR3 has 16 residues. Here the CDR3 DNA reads TGTGCCAGCAGCTACTGGACTAGAGGGGGGGCAGATACGCAGTATTTT. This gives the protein CASSYWTRGGADTQYF.

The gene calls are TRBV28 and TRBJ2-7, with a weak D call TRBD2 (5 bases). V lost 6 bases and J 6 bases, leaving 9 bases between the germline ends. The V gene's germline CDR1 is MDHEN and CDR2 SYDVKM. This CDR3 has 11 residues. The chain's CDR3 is CASRRRGEQYF. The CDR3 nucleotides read TGTGCCAGCAGGCGCCGGGGCGAGCAGTACTTC.

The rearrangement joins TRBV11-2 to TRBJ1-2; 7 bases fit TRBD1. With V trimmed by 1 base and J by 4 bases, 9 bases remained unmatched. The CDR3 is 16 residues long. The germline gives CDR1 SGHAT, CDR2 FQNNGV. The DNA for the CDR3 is TGTGCCAGCAGCTTAGGTAACAGGGGAGGCATCTATGGCTACACCTTC. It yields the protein CASSLGNRGGIYGYTF. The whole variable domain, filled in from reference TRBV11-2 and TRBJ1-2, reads EAGVAQSPRYKIIEKRQSVAFWCNPISGHATLYWYQQILGQGPKLLIQFQNNGVVDDSQLPKDRFSAERLKGVDSTLKIQPAKLEDSAVYLCASSLGNRGGIYGYTFGSGTRLTVV.

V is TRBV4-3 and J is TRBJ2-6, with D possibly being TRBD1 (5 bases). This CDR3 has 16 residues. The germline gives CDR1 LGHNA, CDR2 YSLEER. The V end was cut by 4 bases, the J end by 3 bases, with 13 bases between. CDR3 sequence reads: CASSRIREGGANVLTF. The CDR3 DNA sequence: TGCGCCAGCAGCCGGATCAGGGAAGGTGGGGCCAACGTCCTGACTTTC.

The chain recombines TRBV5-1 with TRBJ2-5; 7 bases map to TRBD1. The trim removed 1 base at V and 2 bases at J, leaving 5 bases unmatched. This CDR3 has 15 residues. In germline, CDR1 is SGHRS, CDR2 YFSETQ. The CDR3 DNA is TGCGCCAGCAGCTTGAACCCGACAGGGCAAGAGACCCAGTACTTC. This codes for CASSLNPTGQETQYF.

In DNA, the CDR3 is TGTGCCAGCAGCCGCGGGCAGCCGAGCTCCTACGAGCAGTACTTC. Amino acid sequence: CASSRGQPSSYEQYF. This chain links TRBV3-1 (or the pseudogene TRBV3-2) with TRBJ2-7, with a tentative D call TRBD2 (5 bases). Germline V gene lookup returns CDR1 LGHDT and CDR2 YNNKEL (reference sequence). V was cut by 4 bases and J by 0 bases, with 13 bases left in between. The CDR3 contains 15 residues.

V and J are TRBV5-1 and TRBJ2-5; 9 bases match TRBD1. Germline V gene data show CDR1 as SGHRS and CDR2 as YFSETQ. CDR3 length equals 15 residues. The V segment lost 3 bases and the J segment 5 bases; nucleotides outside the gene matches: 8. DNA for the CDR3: TGCGCCAGCAGCTCACAGGGGGCGGTGACGGAGACCCAGTACTTC. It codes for CASSSQGAVTETQYF.

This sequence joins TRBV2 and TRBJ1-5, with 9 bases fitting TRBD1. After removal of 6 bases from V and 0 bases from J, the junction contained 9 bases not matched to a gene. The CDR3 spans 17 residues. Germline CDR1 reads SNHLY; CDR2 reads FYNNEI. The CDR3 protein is CASRPDRGPYSNQPQHF. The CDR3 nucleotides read TGTGCCAGCAGGCCGGACAGGGGACCTTATAGCAATCAGCCCCAGCATTTT.

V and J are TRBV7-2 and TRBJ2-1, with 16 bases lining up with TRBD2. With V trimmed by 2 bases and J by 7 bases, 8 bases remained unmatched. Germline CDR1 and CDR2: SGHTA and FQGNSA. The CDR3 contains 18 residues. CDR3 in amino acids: CASSLTGTSGGARNEQFF. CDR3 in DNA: TGTGCCAGCAGCTTAACCGGGACTAGCGGGGGGGCCCGAAATGAGCAGTTCTTC.

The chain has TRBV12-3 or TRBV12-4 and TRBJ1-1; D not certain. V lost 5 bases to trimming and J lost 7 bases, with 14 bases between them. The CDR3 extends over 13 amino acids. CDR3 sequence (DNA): TGTGCCAGCAGTAGCTCCGACAATATTGAAGCTTTCTTT. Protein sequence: CASSSSDNIEAFF.

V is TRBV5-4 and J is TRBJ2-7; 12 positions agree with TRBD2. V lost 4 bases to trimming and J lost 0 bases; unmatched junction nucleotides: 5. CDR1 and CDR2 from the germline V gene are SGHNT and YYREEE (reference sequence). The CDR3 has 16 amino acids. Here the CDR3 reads CASSPRLAGVSYEQYF. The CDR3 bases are TGTGCCAGCAGCCCCCGACTAGCGGGAGTCTCCTACGAGCAGTACTTC.

CDR3 bases: TGCAGTGCCACGTGGCACACTGAAGCTTTCTTT. Its translation is CSATWHTEAFF. The chain carries TRBV20-1 and TRBJ1-1; D remains unclear. The CDR3 covers 11 residues. Germline CDR1 is DFQATT and CDR2 is SNEGSKA (reference sequence). The V and J ends lost 6 bases and 3 bases respectively, with 8 bases between them.

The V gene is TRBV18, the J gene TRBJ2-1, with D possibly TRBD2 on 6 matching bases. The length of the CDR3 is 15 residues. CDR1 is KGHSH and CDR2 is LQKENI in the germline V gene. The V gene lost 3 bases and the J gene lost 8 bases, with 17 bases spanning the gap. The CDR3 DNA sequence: TGTGCCAGCTCACCCCGGGGACTTTTAACCGATGAGCAGTTCTTC. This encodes CASSPRGLLTDEQFF.

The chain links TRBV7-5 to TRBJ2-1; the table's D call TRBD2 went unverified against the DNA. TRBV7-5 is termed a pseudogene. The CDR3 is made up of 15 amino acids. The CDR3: CVRSLVNRGYNEQFF. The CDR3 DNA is TGTGTCAGAAGCTTAGTAAACCGGGGCTACAATGAGCAGTTCTTC.

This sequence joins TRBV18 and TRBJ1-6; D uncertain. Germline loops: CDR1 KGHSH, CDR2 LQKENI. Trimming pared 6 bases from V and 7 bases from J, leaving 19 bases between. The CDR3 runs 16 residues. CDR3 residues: CASSDDGGSANSPLHF. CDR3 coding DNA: TGTGCCAGCTCCGACGACGGAGGTTCGGCGAATTCACCCCTCCACTTT.

In DNA form, the CDR3 reads TGTGCCAGCACGAGGTTGAACACTGAAGCTTTCTTT. Translation: CASTRLNTEAFF. This chain joins TRBV6-4 and TRBJ1-1; no clear D gene. This CDR3 comprises 12 residues. The V end lost 7 bases, the J end lost 0 bases, and 6 bases lay between the germline ends. The germline CDR1 and CDR2 sequences are MRHNA and SNTAGT.

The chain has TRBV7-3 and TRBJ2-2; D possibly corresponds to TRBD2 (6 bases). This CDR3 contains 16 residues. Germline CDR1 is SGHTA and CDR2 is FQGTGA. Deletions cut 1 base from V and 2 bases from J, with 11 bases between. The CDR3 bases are TGTGCCAGCAGCTTAAACGGCGGGGTTAACACCGGGGAGCTGTTTTTT. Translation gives CASSLNGGVNTGELFF. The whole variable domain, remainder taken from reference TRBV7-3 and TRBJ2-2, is GAGVSQTPSNKVTEKGKYVELRCDPISGHTALYWYRQSLGQGPEFLIYFQGTGAADDSGLPNDRFFAVRPEGSVSTLKIQRTERGDSAVYLCASSLNGGVNTGELFFGEGSRLTVL.

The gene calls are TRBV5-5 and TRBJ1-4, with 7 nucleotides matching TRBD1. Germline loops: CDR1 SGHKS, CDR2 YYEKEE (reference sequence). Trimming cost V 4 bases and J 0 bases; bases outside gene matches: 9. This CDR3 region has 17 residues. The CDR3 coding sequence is TGTGCCAGCAGCCTGAGGGGACAGCTCGCAACTAATGAAAAACTGTTTTTT. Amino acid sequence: CASSLRGQLATNEKLFF.

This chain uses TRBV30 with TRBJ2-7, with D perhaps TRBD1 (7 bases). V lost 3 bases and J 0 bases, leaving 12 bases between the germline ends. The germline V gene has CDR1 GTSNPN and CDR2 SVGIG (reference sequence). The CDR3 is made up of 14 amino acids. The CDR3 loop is CAWRAGQLSYEQYF. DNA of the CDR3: TGTGCCTGGAGGGCGGGACAGCTCTCCTACGAGCAGTACTTC. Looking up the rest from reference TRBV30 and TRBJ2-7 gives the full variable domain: SQTIHQWPATLVQPVGSPLSLECTVEGTSNPNLYWYRQAAGRGLQLLFYSVGIGQISSEVPQNLSASRPQDRQFILSSKKLLLSDSGFYLCAWRAGQLSYEQYFGPGTRLTVT.

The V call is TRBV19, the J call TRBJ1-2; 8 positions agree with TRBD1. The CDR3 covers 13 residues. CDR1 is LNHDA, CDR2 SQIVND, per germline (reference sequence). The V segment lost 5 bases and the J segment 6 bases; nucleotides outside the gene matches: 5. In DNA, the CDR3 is TGTGCCAGTAGTGGACAGGGAATGCATGGCTACACCTTC. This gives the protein CASSGQGMHGYTF.

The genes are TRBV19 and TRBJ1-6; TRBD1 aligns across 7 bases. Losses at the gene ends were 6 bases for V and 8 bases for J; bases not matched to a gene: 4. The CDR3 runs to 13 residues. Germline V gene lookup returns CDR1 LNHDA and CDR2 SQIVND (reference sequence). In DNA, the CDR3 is TGTGCCAGTAGAGCGCAGGGGGATTCACCCCTCCACTTT. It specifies CASRAQGDSPLHF.

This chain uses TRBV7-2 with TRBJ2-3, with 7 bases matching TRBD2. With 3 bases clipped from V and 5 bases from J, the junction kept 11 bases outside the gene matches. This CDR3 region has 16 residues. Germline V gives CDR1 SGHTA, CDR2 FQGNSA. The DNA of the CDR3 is TGTGCCAGCAGCTTTATGGGCGGGAGTCAGGTAGATACGCAGTATTTT. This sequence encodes CASSFMGGSQVDTQYF.

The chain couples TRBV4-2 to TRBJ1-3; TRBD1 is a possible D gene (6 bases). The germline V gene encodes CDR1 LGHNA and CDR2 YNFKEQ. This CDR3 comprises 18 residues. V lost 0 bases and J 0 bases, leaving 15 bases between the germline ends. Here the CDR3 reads CASSQDRQGMTSGNTIYF. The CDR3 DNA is TGTGCCAGCAGCCAAGATAGGCAGGGGATGACCTCTGGAAACACCATATATTTT.

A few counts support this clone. CDR3 in amino acids: CASSKRDRGSYEQYF. Here the CDR3 DNA reads TGTGCCAGCAGCAAGCGGGACAGGGGATCCTACGAGCAGTACTTC. The chain is built from TRBV5-8 and TRBJ2-7, with 10 bases fitting TRBD1. Germline assignment: CDR1 SGHTS and CDR2 YDEGEE. V gave up 4 bases and J gave up 1 base; unmatched junction bases: 5. The CDR3 sequence is 15 residues long.